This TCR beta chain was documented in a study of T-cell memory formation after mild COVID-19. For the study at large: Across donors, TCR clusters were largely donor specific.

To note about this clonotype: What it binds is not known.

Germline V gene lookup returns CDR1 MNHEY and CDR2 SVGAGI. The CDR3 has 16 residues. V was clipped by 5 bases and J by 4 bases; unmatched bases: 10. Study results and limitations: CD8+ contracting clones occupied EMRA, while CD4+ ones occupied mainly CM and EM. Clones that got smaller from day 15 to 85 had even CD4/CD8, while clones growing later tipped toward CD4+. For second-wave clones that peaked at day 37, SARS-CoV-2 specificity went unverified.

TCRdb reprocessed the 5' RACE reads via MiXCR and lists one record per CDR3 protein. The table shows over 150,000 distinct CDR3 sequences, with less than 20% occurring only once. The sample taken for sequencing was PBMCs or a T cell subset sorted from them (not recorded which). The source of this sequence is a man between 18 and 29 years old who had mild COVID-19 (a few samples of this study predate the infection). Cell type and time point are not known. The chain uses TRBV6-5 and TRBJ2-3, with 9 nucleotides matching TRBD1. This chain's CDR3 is CASSLTGTGSADTQYF. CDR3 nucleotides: TGTGCCAGCAGTCTCACCGGGACAGGGTCAGCAGATACGCAGTATTTT.